Shown below are 24 T cell receptor beta chains from a single sample sequenced in a study of metastatic and nonmetastatic thyroid tumors. TCRdb reprocessed the PCR reads using MiXCR. The table records some 40,000 clones, approximately 24% of them present only once. All patients were treatment-naive before thyroid surgery. The sequenced material came from tumor tissue. Receptor source: a female donor with papillary thyroid cancer or a benign thyroid nodule (not recorded which). Some clones in this sample may be carry-over from other donors' samples.

The chain is built from TRBV20-1 and TRBJ2-1, with 7 bases lining up with TRBD2. CDR3 length: 14 residues. With V trimmed by 6 bases and J by 8 bases, 13 bases remained unmatched. In germline, CDR1 is DFQATT, CDR2 SNEGSKA (reference sequence). The CDR3 reads CSARGGGSYDEQFF. The CDR3 bases are TGCAGTGCCCGAGGTGGCGGGAGTTATGATGAGCAGTTCTTC.

About this clone itself: The junction shows a germline mismatch at one end, possibly a read error. The chain employs TRBV20-1 and TRBJ1-2; D perhaps matches TRBD1 (5 bases). The CDR3 length is 14 residues. Germline lookup yields CDR1 DFQATT and CDR2 SNEGSKA (reference sequence). CDR3: CSARGTDVRMIYTF. As DNA, the CDR3 is TGCAGTGCCAGAGGGACTGACGTACGTATGATCTACACCTTC.

By sample share, this clone is medium-sized (0.01 to 0.1%). The rearrangement links TRBV15 to TRBJ2-1; tentative D call: TRBD2 (7 bases). The CDR3 contains 15 residues. The V end was cut by 3 bases, the J end by 6 bases, with 15 bases between. Germline lookup yields CDR1 LNHNV and CDR2 YYDKDF (reference sequence). The CDR3 spells CATSRGGGKVNEQFF. The CDR3 DNA sequence: TGTGCCACCAGCAGGGGAGGGGGTAAGGTCAATGAGCAGTTCTTC.

In this sample, this clone turned up many times. The chain links TRBV5-1 to TRBJ2-3, with TRBD2 matching 9 bases. Germline trimming cut 1 base from V and 4 bases from J; bases unmatched to any gene: 7. This CDR3 is 16 amino acids long. Germline V gene lookup returns CDR1 SGHRS and CDR2 YFSETQ. This CDR3 reads CASSLLASGDSDTQYF. In DNA form, the CDR3 reads TGCGCCAGCAGCTTGCTGGCTAGCGGGGACTCAGATACGCAGTATTTT.

The chain uses TRBV20-1 and TRBJ2-7; D not certain. Germline loops: CDR1 DFQATT, CDR2 SNEGSKA (reference sequence). Trimming left V 3 bases short and J 2 bases short, with 8 bases between. The CDR3 has 12 amino acids. This CDR3 reads CSASGSTYEQYF. CDR3 nucleotides: TGCAGTGCTAGCGGCAGTACCTACGAGCAGTACTTC.

The table lists this clone with a few counts. The J gene is TRBJ2-3, the V gene TRBV15; the D gene is possibly TRBD1 (5 bases). The ends were cut back, 1 base at V and 1 base at J, with 9 bases in the middle. CDR3 length equals 15 residues. CDR1 and CDR2 from the germline V gene are LNHNV and YYDKDF (reference sequence). The CDR3 DNA follows: TGTGCCACCAGCAGAGGGACAAGGTGCACAGATACGCAGTATTTT. Its protein is CATSRGTRCTDTQYF.

This clone was seen ten or more times. This chain uses TRBV20-1 with TRBJ2-3; tentatively, D is TRBD2 (6 bases). V was shortened by 6 bases and J by 3 bases, with 16 bases between the two germline ends. Germline V gene data show CDR1 as DFQATT and CDR2 as SNEGSKA (reference sequence). This CDR3 contains 14 residues. CDR3: CSAQIGGNTDTQYF. As DNA, the CDR3 is TGCAGTGCCCAGATCGGGGGAAATACAGATACGCAGTATTTT.

In its sample, this clone was seen many times. The genes are TRBV30 and TRBJ2-1; tentative D call: TRBD1 (6 bases). Germline CDR1 is GTSNPN and CDR2 is SVGIG (reference sequence). The CDR3 loop spans 15 amino acids. V lost 5 bases, J lost 0 bases, and 14 bases lay in between. CDR3 in amino acids: CAWEQDRSSYNEQFF. DNA of the CDR3: TGTGCCTGGGAACAGGACAGAAGCTCCTACAATGAGCAGTTCTTC. Filled out from reference TRBV30 and TRBJ2-1, the complete variable domain reads SQTIHQWPATLVQPVGSPLSLECTVEGTSNPNLYWYRQAAGRGLQLLFYSVGIGQISSEVPQNLSASRPQDRQFILSSKKLLLSDSGFYLCAWEQDRSSYNEQFFGPGTRLTVL.

This clone was seen many times. The V and J genes are TRBV20-1 and TRBJ1-2; tentatively, D is TRBD1 (6 bases). CDR3 length: 16 amino acids. The V end was cut by 0 bases, the J end by 4 bases, with 18 bases between. The V gene's germline CDR1 is DFQATT and CDR2 SNEGSKA (reference sequence). In DNA, the CDR3 is TGCAGTGCTAGAGATTACGACAGGACGCGTAGCTATGGCTACACCTTC. This translates into CSARDYDRTRSYGYTF.

This clone was counted a single time. One junction end disagrees with the germline gene, perhaps due to a read error. The chain combines TRBV3-1 with TRBJ2-3; D gene ambiguous. Per germline, CDR1 LGHDT and CDR2 YNNKEL (reference sequence). The CDR3 is 14 residues long. The CDR3 here is CANSQGPSTYTQYF. The DNA for the CDR3 is TGTGCCAACAGCCAAGGACCGAGCACATATACGCAGTATTTT.

This clone has more than one count but fewer than ten. The chain is built from TRBV28 and TRBJ1-2, with TRBD1 matching 7 bases. The germline V gene has CDR1 MDHEN and CDR2 SYDVKM. Germline trimming cut 6 bases from V and 1 base from J; bases unmatched to any gene: 8. The CDR3 sequence is 15 residues long. The CDR3 is CASRFNRGYNYGYTF. The DNA of the CDR3 is TGTGCCAGCAGATTTAACAGGGGATATAACTATGGCTACACCTTC.

This clone was counted between two and nine times. At one of its ends the junction is not consistent with the germline gene, which may arise from a read error. The chain employs TRBV6-1 and TRBJ2-1; possibly TRBD1 or TRBD2 for D (5 bases each). The CDR3 is 16 amino acids. The germline gives CDR1 MNHNS, CDR2 SASEGT. For the CDR3, the DNA is TGTGCCAGCAGCCGGGTCCCAGGGAGCTCCCACAATGAGCATTTCTTC. Its protein product is CASSRVPGSSHNEHFF.

This clone came up many times. J is TRBJ1-1 and V is TRBV7-9; no clear D gene. Per germline, CDR1 SEHNR and CDR2 FQNEAQ (reference sequence). Trimming removed 8 bases from V and 1 base from J, with 11 bases in between. The CDR3 loop spans 13 amino acids. The DNA of the CDR3 is TGTGCCAGCGGCGAGGGAGCGAACACTGAAGCTTTCTTT. This translates into CASGEGANTEAFF. The full variable domain, rest sourced from reference TRBV7-9 and TRBJ1-1, is DTGVSQNPRHKITKRGQNVTFRCDPISEHNRLYWYRQTLGQGPEFLTYFQNEAQLEKSRLLSDRFSAERPKGSFSTLEIQRTEQGDSAMYLCASGEGANTEAFFGQGTRLTVV.

The chain combines TRBV7-2 with TRBJ2-2; TRBD1 matches 9 bases. The CDR3 consists of 15 residues. Trimming at V came to 5 bases and at J to 7 bases, leaving 8 bases not matched to a gene. Germline V gene sequence: CDR1 SGHTA, CDR2 FQGNSA. This chain's CDR3 is CASSARDREYGELFF. For the CDR3, the DNA is TGTGCCAGCAGCGCCCGGGACAGGGAATACGGGGAGCTGTTTTTT.

Many counts were recorded for this clone. The V gene is TRBV6-1, the J gene TRBJ2-2; 7 nucleotides agree with TRBD1. This CDR3 comprises 16 residues. V dropped 5 bases and J dropped 2; count of bases not matched to a gene: 8. Germline CDR1 and CDR2: MNHNS and SASEGT. Here the CDR3 DNA reads TGTGCCAGCAGTACCGCCTACAGGGGCAACACCGGGGAGCTGTTTTTT. Its translation: CASSTAYRGNTGELFF.

This chain links TRBV27 with TRBJ2-1; D might be TRBD1 (6 bases). In germline, CDR1 is MNHEY, CDR2 SMNVEV (reference sequence). Trimming stripped 8 bases from V and 4 bases from J, with 12 bases between. This CDR3 comprises 13 residues. CDR3: CASQKGQYNEQFF. The CDR3 coding sequence is TGTGCCAGCCAAAAAGGACAGTACAATGAGCAGTTCTTC.

This clone occurred a few times. A clone one base away is much larger, so this may be a read error. The chain couples TRBV27 to TRBJ2-7; the match to TRBD2 covers 9 bases. CDR3 length equals 15 residues. CDR1 is MNHEY, CDR2 SMNVEV, per germline (reference sequence). The CDR3 coding sequence is TGTGCCAGCAGGAATAGCGGGGGCCTATGTTACGATCAGTACTTC. Translated, it gives CASRNSGGLCYDQYF.

The V gene is TRBV20-1, the J gene TRBJ2-1; 8 nucleotides agree with TRBD2. The CDR3 totals 16 residues. Germline V lookup: CDR1 DFQATT, CDR2 SNEGSKA (reference sequence). J gave up 1 base and V 5 bases, and 10 bases lay outside the gene matches. The CDR3 nucleotides are TGCAGTGCTCCCCGTCCCCCGGGAGGGTCCTACAATGAGCAGTTCTTC. Translation gives CSAPRPPGGSYNEQFF.

The chain joins TRBV6-4 to TRBJ1-2, with a weak D call TRBD1 (6 bases). The CDR3 is 14 residues long. Trimming shortened V by 6 bases and J by 0 bases, and 11 bases separated the two germline ends. CDR1 and CDR2 (germline): MRHNA, SNTAGT. The CDR3 nucleotides are TGTGCCAGCAGCCAAGGGGGTTCTAACTATGGCTACACCTTC. This gives the protein CASSQGGSNYGYTF.

This clone was recorded many times. The chain uses TRBV11-2 and TRBJ2-7; 10 bases fit TRBD1. V lost 5 bases to trimming and J lost 3 bases; unmatched junction nucleotides: 10. Germline CDR1 reads SGHAT; CDR2 reads FQNNGV. This CDR3 is 16 amino acids long. The CDR3 reads CASSTIKGQGSYEQYF. Here the CDR3 DNA reads TGTGCCAGCAGCACAATAAAGGGACAGGGGAGCTACGAGCAGTACTTC.

With respect to this clone: A read error may produce the germline difference seen at one junction end. The J gene is TRBJ1-5, the V gene TRBV6-1; D uncertain. This CDR3 comprises 15 residues. From germline, CDR1 is MNHNS and CDR2 SASEGT. For the CDR3, the DNA is TGTGCCGGCAGCCCTACTTTATGGATGGGGCAGCCCCAGCATTTT. Protein: CAGSPTLWMGQPQHF.

In this sample, this clone turned up many times. This chain joins TRBV5-1 and TRBJ1-3; the D is unclear. V lost 7 bases and J 0 bases, leaving 11 bases between the germline ends. Germline-derived CDR1 and CDR2 are SGHRS and YFSETQ. The CDR3 is made up of 14 amino acids. The CDR3 region is CASGPVNSGNTIYF. CDR3 coding DNA: TGCGCCAGCGGCCCGGTCAACTCTGGAAACACCATATATTTT.

This clone was detected only a few times. CDR3 DNA: TGCAGTGCTAGAGATCATCAGCCCCAGCATTTT. Residues: CSARDHQPQHF. The genes are TRBV20-1 and TRBJ1-5; D uncertain. The CDR3 totals 11 residues. The V end was cut by 0 bases, the J end by 5 bases, with 2 bases between. Germline V gene lookup returns CDR1 DFQATT and CDR2 SNEGSKA (reference sequence).

A remark on this clone: The identical CDR3 is also encoded by other nucleotide sequences in the sample. This chain connects TRBV10-3 to TRBJ1-1, with D unclear. The CDR3 is 13 residues long. Trimming shortened V by 2 bases and J by 0 bases, and 4 bases separated the two germline ends. Germline V gene lookup returns CDR1 ENHRY and CDR2 SYGVKD. As DNA, the CDR3 is TGTGCCATCAGTGAGAGCTTGAACACTGAAGCTTTCTTT. Protein product: CAISESLNTEAFF.